This TCR beta chain was identified during a study of CD8 T cells in Susac syndrome. RNA, at about 0.45 to 1 ug, was reverse transcribed with random hexamers. Amplification of TCR beta CDR3 was carried out by immunoSEQ multiplex PCR, which covered 54 Vbeta and 13 Jbeta segments. TCRdb re-called the immunoSEQ multiplex PCR reads with MiXCR, one entry per CDR3 protein. Of approximately 200,000 distinct CDR3 sequences in the sample, 90% to 97% are singletons; the top ten hold approximately 0.09%. Points on this clonotype: A junction end diverges from the germline sequence, so it may reflect a read error.

TCR beta was sequenced from blood CD8+ and CD4+ T cells. FACS was used to enrich TEMRA cells, whereas the CD8+ and CD4+ T cells were obtained by negative isolation. The receptor was isolated from a human donor with multiple sclerosis. Sequenced: CD4+ T cells from PBMCs.

CDR3 DNA: TGCGCCAGCAGTTTGGCGAGTCAGGGGGGACAACAAGAGACCCAGTACTTC. It is translated as CASSLASQGGQQETQYF. The V call is TRBV5-1, the J call TRBJ2-5; maybe TRBD1 (7 bases). Per the germline V gene, CDR1 is SGHRS and CDR2 is YFSETQ. The CDR3 contains 17 residues. The entire variable domain, with the rest obtained from reference TRBV5-1 and TRBJ2-5, is as follows: KAGVTQTPRYLIKTRGQQVTLSCSPISGHRSVSWYQQTPGQGLQFLFEYFSETQRNKGNFPGRFSGRQFSNSRSEMNVSTLELGDSALYLCASSLASQGGQQETQYFGPGTRLLVL.